The 21 T cell receptor beta chains below come from one sample, sequenced in a study of shared clonotypes between healthy human individuals (dated by TCRdb to the early 2020s). The library was made by the immunoSEQ multiplex PCR assay. The table comes from immuneACCESS by way of TCRdb, which keeps in-frame sequences with V and J called. Part of the clones is missing from these tables; in studies checked, under half for an unresolved V gene and the rest for unknown reasons. A total of more than 450,000 clones appear in this sample, around 74% of them only once. The ten most abundant clones make up roughly 13% of the sample. The sample consisted of PBMCs. All receptors come from a woman aged 40 to 50 in good health. Some clones in this sample may be carry-over from other donors' samples.

This chain links TRBV7-8 with TRBJ2-1, with 9 positions matching TRBD2. There are 16 residues in the CDR3. J gave up 4 bases and V 0 bases, and 4 bases lay outside the gene matches. Germline loops: CDR1 SGHVS, CDR2 FQNEAQ. The CDR3 sequence: CASSLAPSGIYNEQFF. The CDR3 DNA sequence: TGTGCCAGCAGCTTAGCGCCTAGCGGGATTTACAATGAGCAGTTCTTC.

The chain has TRBV5-1 and TRBJ2-2, with 9 bases fitting TRBD2. From germline, CDR1 is SGHRS and CDR2 YFSETQ. There are 16 residues in the CDR3. V dropped 2 bases and J dropped 5; count of bases not matched to a gene: 7. The CDR3 loop is CASSFFLAGLTGELFF. CDR3 sequence (DNA): TGCGCCAGCAGCTTTTTTCTAGCGGGACTAACCGGGGAGCTGTTTTTT.

V gene TRBV9 combines with J gene TRBJ2-2; no reliable D call. Between the trimmed V and J ends, which lost 4 bases and 2 bases, there was a span of 15 bases. The CDR3 is 16 amino acids. The germline gives CDR1 SGDLS, CDR2 YYNGEE. The CDR3 loop reads CASSPNPTPNTGELFF. CDR3 DNA sequence: TGTGCCAGCAGCCCCAACCCGACTCCAAACACCGGGGAGCTGTTTTTT.

In this sample, this clone turned up a few times. V is TRBV5-6 and J is TRBJ2-1; TRBD2 matches at 10 bases. The ends lost 4 bases at V and 13 bases at J; junction bases unmatched: 14. In germline, CDR1 is SGHDT, CDR2 YYEEEE. The CDR3 totals 15 residues. In nucleotides, the CDR3 is TGTGCCAGCAGCCCTGGGTGGACTAGCGGAGGCCGACAGTTCTTC. Translated: CASSPGWTSGGRQFF.

The chain couples TRBV19 to TRBJ1-4, with 9 bases identical to TRBD1. V shed 4 bases, J shed 3 bases, and the junction held 6 bases outside the gene matches. The germline V gene encodes CDR1 LNHDA and CDR2 SQIVND (reference sequence). The CDR3 length is 16 residues. CDR3 in amino acids: CASSNRGPAANEKLFF. CDR3 in DNA: TGTGCCAGTAGTAACAGGGGGCCTGCGGCTAATGAAAAACTGTTTTTT. Supplemented by reference TRBV19 and TRBJ1-4, the full variable domain reads DGGITQSPKYLFRKEGQNVTLSCEQNLNHDAMYWYRQDPGQGLRLIYYSQIVNDFQKGDIAEGYSVSREKKESFPLTVTSAQKNPTAFYLCASSNRGPAANEKLFFGSGTQLSVL.

The chain combines TRBV28 with TRBJ2-1; 7 bases line up with TRBD1. V was clipped by 5 bases and J by 3 bases; unmatched bases: 1. CDR1 and CDR2 (germline): MDHEN, SYDVKM. This CDR3 region has 13 residues. CDR3 DNA: TGTGCCAGCAGTAGGGACAGCTACAATGAGCAGTTCTTC. Encoded protein: CASSRDSYNEQFF.

The table lists this clone with a count of one. The V call is TRBV11-2, the J call TRBJ2-5; tentative D call: TRBD2 (5 bases). The germline gives CDR1 SGHAT, CDR2 FQNNGV. V dropped 2 bases and J dropped 4 bases, with 11 bases sitting between them. This CDR3 contains 14 residues. This CDR3 is CASSLSGLPETQYF. The CDR3 nucleotides are TGTGCCAGCAGCTTAAGTGGACTCCCAGAGACCCAGTACTTC.

The chain combines TRBV9 with TRBJ1-1; 9 nucleotides align to TRBD1. This CDR3 has 16 residues. In germline, CDR1 is SGDLS, CDR2 YYNGEE. Trimming took 4 bases from V and 2 from J; bases not matched to a gene: 9. CDR3 in DNA: TGTGCCAGCAGCCTAACAGGGGGCGAAGAAAACACTGAAGCTTTCTTT. This encodes CASSLTGGEENTEAFF.

This clone has only a few counts. This sequence joins TRBV7-2 and TRBJ2-7; 10 bases agree with TRBD2. The CDR3 extends over 15 amino acids. Germline CDR1 reads SGHTA; CDR2 reads FQGNSA. V lost 5 bases to trimming and J lost 2 bases; unmatched junction nucleotides: 6. The CDR3 loop is CASSRTSGPTYEQYF. CDR3 sequence (DNA): TGTGCCAGCAGCAGGACTAGCGGACCCACCTACGAGCAGTACTTC. Full variable domain (missing parts from reference TRBV7-2 and TRBJ2-7): GAGVSQSPSNKVTEKGKDVELRCDPISGHTALYWYRQSLGQGLEFLIYFQGNSAPDKSGLPSDRFSAERTGGSVSTLTIQRTQQEDSAVYLCASSRTSGPTYEQYFGPGTRLTVT.

The chain carries TRBV6-1 and TRBJ2-3; 7 bases map to TRBD2. Germline V lookup: CDR1 MNHNS, CDR2 SASEGT. This CDR3 spans 14 amino acids. V lost 8 bases and J lost 4; bases outside the gene matches: 9. CDR3: CASATSEVADTQYF. CDR3 nucleotides: TGTGCCAGCGCAACTAGCGAGGTTGCAGATACGCAGTATTTT.

The chain has TRBV4-2 and TRBJ1-1, with D maybe TRBD1 (5 bases). The CDR3 sequence is 14 residues long. V dropped 5 bases and J dropped 5 bases, with 15 bases sitting between them. In germline, CDR1 is LGHNA, CDR2 YNFKEQ. The CDR3 bases are TGTGCCAGCAGCTTCAAAATAGGGGAGACTGAAGCTTTCTTT. Its protein product is CASSFKIGETEAFF.

As concerns this clone: This sample also contains other DNA sequences that code for the same CDR3. CDR3 sequence (DNA): TGCGCCAGCAGTACCAGCTCCTACAATGAGCAGTTCTTC. The encoded protein is CASSTSSYNEQFF. The V gene is TRBV5-1, the J gene TRBJ2-1; D is uncertain. Germline CDR1 and CDR2: SGHRS and YFSETQ. The CDR3 extends over 13 amino acids. V lost 5 bases and J 0 bases, leaving 6 bases between the germline ends.

This chain connects TRBV4-1 to TRBJ1-2, with a tentative D call TRBD1 (5 bases). Trimming removed 1 base from V and 4 bases from J, with 10 bases in between. CDR3 size: 14 residues. CDR1 and CDR2 (germline): MGHRA, YSYEKL. The CDR3 spells CASSQGGVTYGYTF. The CDR3 DNA reads TGCGCCAGCAGCCAAGGAGGGGTAACCTATGGCTACACCTTC.

The gene calls are TRBV2 and TRBJ2-7; D is ambiguous. Germline assignment: CDR1 SNHLY and CDR2 FYNNEI. V was cut by 4 bases and J by 6 bases, with 19 bases left in between. The CDR3 spans 15 residues. The CDR3 nucleotides are TGTGCCAGCAGTGGACGACGGGCACAAGATCCCGAGCAGTACTTC. This sequence encodes CASSGRRAQDPEQYF.

The chain joins TRBV27 to TRBJ2-5; 8 positions agree with TRBD1. After removal of 0 bases from V and 5 bases from J, the junction contained 8 bases not matched to a gene. The CDR3 has 16 amino acids. Per the germline V gene, CDR1 is MNHEY and CDR2 is SMNVEV (reference sequence). Here the CDR3 reads CASSLSAGQGWETQYF. The CDR3 DNA sequence: TGTGCCAGCAGTTTATCCGCCGGACAGGGATGGGAGACCCAGTACTTC.

Only one count was recorded for this clone. The rearrangement joins TRBV4-2 to TRBJ2-7, with TRBD1 as a possible D gene (5 bases). This CDR3 is built from 16 residues. Trimming took 1 base from V and 4 from J, leaving 17 bases between them. From germline, CDR1 is LGHNA and CDR2 YNFKEQ. The CDR3 reads CASSQVTRGRKYEQYF. For the CDR3, the DNA is TGTGCCAGCAGCCAAGTAACAAGGGGAAGGAAGTACGAGCAGTACTTC.

The V gene is TRBV30, the J gene TRBJ2-7; D is unclear. Trimming took off 5 bases at V and 3 bases at J, with 8 bases between the two ends. This CDR3 region has 11 residues. Germline loops: CDR1 GTSNPN, CDR2 SVGIG (reference sequence). CDR3 DNA: TGTGCCTGGTTAGGTAACTACGAGCAGTACTTC. Translated, it gives CAWLGNYEQYF.

V usage is TRBV5-1 and J usage is TRBJ2-3; D gene uncertain. V was cut by 0 bases and J by 2 bases, with 10 bases left in between. The CDR3 covers 15 residues. Germline-derived CDR1 and CDR2 are SGHRS and YFSETQ. Here the CDR3 reads CASSLEGRFTDTQYF. CDR3 nucleotide sequence: TGCGCCAGCAGCTTGGAGGGCAGATTCACAGATACGCAGTATTTT. The full variable domain, rest sourced from reference TRBV5-1 and TRBJ2-3, is KAGVTQTPRYLIKTRGQQVTLSCSPISGHRSVSWYQQTPGQGLQFLFEYFSETQRNKGNFPGRFSGRQFSNSRSEMNVSTLELGDSALYLCASSLEGRFTDTQYFGPGTRLTVL.

The chain carries TRBV19 and TRBJ2-5; D might be TRBD1 or TRBD2, each matching 6 bases. In germline, CDR1 is LNHDA, CDR2 SQIVND (reference sequence). This CDR3 is 19 amino acids long. Deletions cut 0 bases from V and 5 bases from J, with 25 bases between. As DNA, the CDR3 is TGTGCCAGTAGTATAGAAGGAGGGCCTAGCTTTGCCACAGGGGAGACCCAGTACTTC. Protein sequence: CASSIEGGPSFATGETQYF. The variable domain in full, completed from reference TRBV19 and TRBJ2-5, reads DGGITQSPKYLFRKEGQNVTLSCEQNLNHDAMYWYRQDPGQGLRLIYYSQIVNDFQKGDIAEGYSVSREKKESFPLTVTSAQKNPTAFYLCASSIEGGPSFATGETQYFGPGTRLLVL.

This clone was seen only a few times. The sample holds other DNA sequences that translate to the same CDR3. This chain joins TRBV2 and TRBJ2-2; maybe TRBD1 (5 bases). Trimming took off 7 bases at V and 5 bases at J, with 8 bases between the two ends. The CDR3 consists of 12 residues. Germline values: CDR1 SNHLY, CDR2 FYNNEI. CDR3 residues: CASTRQTGELFF. For the CDR3, the DNA is TGTGCCAGCACGAGACAGACCGGGGAGCTGTTTTTT.

The chain has TRBV21-1 and TRBJ2-7; the DNA was not compared with TRBD1, the D call given in the table. TRBV21-1 is a pseudogene locus. The CDR3 has 18 amino acids. The CDR3 nucleotides are TGTGCCAGCAGCAAAAAGGGCAAATACAGGGACGATTCCTACGAGCAGTACTTC. It codes for CASSKKGKYRDDSYEQYF.